This entry concerns a single TCR beta chain. No antigen is known for it. Sequenced by immunoSEQ multiplex PCR; TCRdb stores in-frame clones only, minus some. Of roughly 450,000 clones listed, approximately 92% were seen once; the top ten hold less than 15%. The treatment here: some 20 received Ad26.COV2.S at low or high dose, single or two shots; roughly five received placebo; per-sample allocation not given. Sampling happened 63 days after the first vaccine or placebo injection. This sample is part of a study of Ad26.COV2.S vaccination and SARS-CoV-2 variants. Study as a whole: Doses of Ad26.COV2.S were injected into muscle once or twice, 56 days apart.

Germline V gene lookup returns CDR1 MNHEY and CDR2 SVGAGI. V shed 6 bases and J shed 2 bases, with 12 bases lying between them. The CDR3 totals 14 residues. Study results and caveats: There was a possibility that the TCR breadth and depth analyses underestimated total T cell responses. Ad26.COV2.S recipients had broader spike-specific TCRs (P = 0.0014).

This clonotype was sampled from a person between 18 and 65 years old who received the Ad26.COV2.S COVID-19 vaccine or a placebo. The chain carries TRBV6-5 and TRBJ2-3, with D possibly TRBD2 on 6 matching bases. The sequencing here drew on peripheral blood, taken in a trial of Ad26.COV2.S vaccine versus placebo. The DNA for the CDR3 is TGTGCCAGCAGACGGGGGTCAGTCACAGATACGCAGTATTTT. Its translation: CASRRGSVTDTQYF.